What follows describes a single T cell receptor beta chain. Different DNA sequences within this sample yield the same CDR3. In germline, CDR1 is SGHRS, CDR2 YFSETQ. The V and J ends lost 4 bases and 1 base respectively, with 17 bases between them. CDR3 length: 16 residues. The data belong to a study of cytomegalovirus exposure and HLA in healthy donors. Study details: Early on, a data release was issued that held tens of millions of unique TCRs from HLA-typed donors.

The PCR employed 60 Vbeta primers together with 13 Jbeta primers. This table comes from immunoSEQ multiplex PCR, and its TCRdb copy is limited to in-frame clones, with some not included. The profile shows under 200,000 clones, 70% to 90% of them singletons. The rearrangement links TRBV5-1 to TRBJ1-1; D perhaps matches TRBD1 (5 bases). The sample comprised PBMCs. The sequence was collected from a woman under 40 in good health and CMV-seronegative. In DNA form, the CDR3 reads TGCGCCAGCAGCAAGGGGAGCCGGGGGGGGAACACTGAAGCTTTCTTT. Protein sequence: CASSKGSRGGNTEAFF.